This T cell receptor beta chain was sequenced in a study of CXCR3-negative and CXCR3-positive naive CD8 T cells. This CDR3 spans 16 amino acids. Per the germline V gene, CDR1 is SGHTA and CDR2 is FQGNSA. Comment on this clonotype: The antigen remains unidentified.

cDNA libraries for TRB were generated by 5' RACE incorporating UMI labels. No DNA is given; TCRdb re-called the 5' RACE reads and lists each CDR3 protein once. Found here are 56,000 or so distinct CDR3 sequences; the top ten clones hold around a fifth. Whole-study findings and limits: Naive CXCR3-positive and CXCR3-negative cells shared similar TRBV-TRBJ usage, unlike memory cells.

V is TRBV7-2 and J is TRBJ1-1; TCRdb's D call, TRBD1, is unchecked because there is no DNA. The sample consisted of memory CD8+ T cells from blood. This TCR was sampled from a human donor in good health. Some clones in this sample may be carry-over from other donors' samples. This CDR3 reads CASSLERYTGITEAFF.